The clone carrying this T cell receptor beta chain has just one count. V was clipped by 3 bases and J by 0 bases, with 14 bases between them. The CDR3 runs 17 residues. The germline CDR1 and CDR2 sequences are KGHSH and LQKENI. This entry is derived from a study of shared clonotypes between healthy human individuals. The assay was immunoSEQ multiplex PCR, and TCRdb's table has in-frame clones only and misses some. The sample has 2 million to 3 million clones, approximately 93% seen once. The sequenced sample consisted of naive CD4+ T cells from PBMCs. As for subset: CD45RA+ positively selected. This TCR derives from a man between 18 and 35 years old in good health. Some clones in this sample may be carry-over from other donors' samples. V is TRBV18 and J is TRBJ2-2; possibly TRBD2 for D (6 bases). For the CDR3, the DNA is TGTGCCAGCTCACCCCCCTGGGCGGGAACGAACACCGGGGAGCTGTTTTTT. Protein sequence: CASSPPWAGTNTGELFF.